One T cell receptor (beta chain) is described in this entry. Its antigen is not identified. These data are taken from a study of beta chain features in type 1 diabetes. Turning to the study itself: Age, gender and cell yields were alike across patients and healthy donors. Study outcomes and limitations: Still unanswered here is whether HLA type influences TCRB rearrangement.

Expressed TCRB transcripts were sequenced, since all the RNA that had been isolated was reverse transcribed. The table came from immunoSEQ multiplex PCR; TCRdb's copy has only in-frame clones and leaves some out. The table lists hundreds of thousands of clones, roughly 16% of them singletons. The CDR3 sequence is 16 residues long. Unmatched junction bases numbered 7, after V lost 2 bases and J lost 6 bases. Germline V gives CDR1 KGHSH, CDR2 LQKENI. The sequence was obtained from a man younger than 35 in good health. Sequenced sample: naive CD4+ T cells from blood. This chain connects TRBV18 to TRBJ2-1, with 10 nucleotides matching TRBD2. For the CDR3, the DNA is TGTGCCAGCTCACCAAGGCCTAGCGGGAGCCCCAATGAGCAGTTCTTC. The encoded protein is CASSPRPSGSPNEQFF.